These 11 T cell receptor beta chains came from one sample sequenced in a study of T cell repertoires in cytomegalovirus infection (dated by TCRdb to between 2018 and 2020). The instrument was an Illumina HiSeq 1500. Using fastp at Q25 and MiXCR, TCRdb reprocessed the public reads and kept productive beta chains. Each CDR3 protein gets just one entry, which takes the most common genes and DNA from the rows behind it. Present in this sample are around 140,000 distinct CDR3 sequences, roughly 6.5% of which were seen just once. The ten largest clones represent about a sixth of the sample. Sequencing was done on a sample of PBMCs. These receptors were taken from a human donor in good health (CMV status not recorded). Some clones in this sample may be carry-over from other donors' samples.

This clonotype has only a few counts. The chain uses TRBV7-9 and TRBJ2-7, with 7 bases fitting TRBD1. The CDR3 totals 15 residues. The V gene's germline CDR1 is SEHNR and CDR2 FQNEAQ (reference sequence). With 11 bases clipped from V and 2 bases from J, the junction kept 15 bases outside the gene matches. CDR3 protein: CAGGSKGAETYEQYF. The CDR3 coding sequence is TGTGCCGGCGGCTCCAAGGGGGCGGAGACCTACGAGCAGTACTTC.

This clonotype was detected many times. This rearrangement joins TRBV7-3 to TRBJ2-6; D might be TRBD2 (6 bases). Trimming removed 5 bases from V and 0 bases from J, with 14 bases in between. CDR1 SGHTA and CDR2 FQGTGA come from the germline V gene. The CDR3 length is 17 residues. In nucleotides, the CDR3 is TGTGCCAGCAGCCCTTCGGGAGCAGGCTCTGGGGCCAACGTCCTGACTTTC. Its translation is CASSPSGAGSGANVLTF. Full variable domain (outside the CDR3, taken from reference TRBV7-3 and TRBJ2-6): GAGVSQTPSNKVTEKGKYVELRCDPISGHTALYWYRQSLGQGPEFLIYFQGTGAADDSGLPNDRFFAVRPEGSVSTLKIQRTERGDSAVYLCASSPSGAGSGANVLTFGAGSRLTVL.

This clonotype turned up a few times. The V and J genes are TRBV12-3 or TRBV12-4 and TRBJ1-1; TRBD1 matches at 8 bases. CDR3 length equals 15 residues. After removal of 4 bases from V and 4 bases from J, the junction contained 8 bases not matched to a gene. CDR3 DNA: TGTGCCAGCAGTTCTCCCAGGGGGCTGGGCACTGAAGCTTTCTTT. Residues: CASSSPRGLGTEAFF.

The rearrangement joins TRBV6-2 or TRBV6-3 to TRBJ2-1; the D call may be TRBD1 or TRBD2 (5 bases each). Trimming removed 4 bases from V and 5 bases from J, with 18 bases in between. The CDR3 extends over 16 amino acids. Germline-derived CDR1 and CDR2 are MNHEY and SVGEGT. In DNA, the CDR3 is TGTGCCAGCAGTTTGAGAGGGACCAGTAGGGACAATGAGCAGTTCTTC. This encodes CASSLRGTSRDNEQFF.

The CDR3 region is CATSDRLSGNTIYF. CDR3 DNA sequence: TGTGCCACCAGCGACAGACTCTCTGGAAACACCATATATTTT. The chain recombines TRBV15 with TRBJ1-3; D possibly corresponds to TRBD1 (5 bases). Germline V gene data show CDR1 as LNHNV and CDR2 as YYDKDF (reference sequence). This CDR3 has 14 residues. V was cut by 5 bases and J by 0 bases, with 8 bases left in between.

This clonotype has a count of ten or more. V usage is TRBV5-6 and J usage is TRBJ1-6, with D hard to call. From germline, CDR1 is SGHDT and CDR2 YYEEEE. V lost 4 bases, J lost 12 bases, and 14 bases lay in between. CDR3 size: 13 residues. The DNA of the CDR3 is TGTGCCAGCAGCGCGGAAACCGAAGGACCCCTCCACTTT. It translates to CASSAETEGPLHF.

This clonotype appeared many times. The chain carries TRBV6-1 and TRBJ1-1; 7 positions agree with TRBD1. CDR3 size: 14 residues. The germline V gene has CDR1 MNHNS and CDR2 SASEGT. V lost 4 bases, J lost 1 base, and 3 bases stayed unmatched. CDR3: CASSGYRGNTEAFF. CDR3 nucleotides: TGTGCCAGCAGTGGTTACAGGGGGAACACTGAAGCTTTCTTT.

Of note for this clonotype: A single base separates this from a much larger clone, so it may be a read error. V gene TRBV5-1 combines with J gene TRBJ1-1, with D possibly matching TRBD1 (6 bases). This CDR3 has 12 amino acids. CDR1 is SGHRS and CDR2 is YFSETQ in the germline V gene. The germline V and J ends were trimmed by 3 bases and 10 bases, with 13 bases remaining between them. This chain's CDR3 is CASSSLDRPAFF. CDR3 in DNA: TGCGCCAGCAGCTCGCTTGACAGGCCAGCTTTCTTT.

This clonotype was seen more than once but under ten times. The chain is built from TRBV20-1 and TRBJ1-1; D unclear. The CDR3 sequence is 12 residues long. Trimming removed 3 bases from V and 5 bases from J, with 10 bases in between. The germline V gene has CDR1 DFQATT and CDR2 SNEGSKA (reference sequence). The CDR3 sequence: CSASGRRTEAFF. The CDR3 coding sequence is TGCAGTGCTAGTGGTCGGCGGACTGAAGCTTTCTTT.

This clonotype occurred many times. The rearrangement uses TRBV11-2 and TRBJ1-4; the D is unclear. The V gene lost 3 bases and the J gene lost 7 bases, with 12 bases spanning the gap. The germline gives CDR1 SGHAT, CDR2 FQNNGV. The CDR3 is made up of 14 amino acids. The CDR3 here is CASSFRGGGEKLFF. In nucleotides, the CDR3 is TGTGCCAGCAGCTTTAGAGGAGGAGGTGAAAAACTGTTTTTT.

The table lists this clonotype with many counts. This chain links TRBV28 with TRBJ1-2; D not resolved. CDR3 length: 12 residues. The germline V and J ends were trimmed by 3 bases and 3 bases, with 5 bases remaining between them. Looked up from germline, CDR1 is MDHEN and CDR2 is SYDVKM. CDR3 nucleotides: TGTGCCAGCAGTTTGCAAGACTATGGCTACACCTTC. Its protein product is CASSLQDYGYTF.